This T cell receptor (beta chain) was captured in a study of cytomegalovirus exposure and HLA in healthy donors. As for the study in general: A subsequent analysis reported that the 120 or so validation repertoires were produced on the same platform that had also been used for the roughly 700 first-cohort repertoires.

Notes on the study in general: The majority of TCR sequences were rare, yet some public TCRs appeared in many donors. Cytomegalovirus status was reportedly diagnosed by the classifier with high specificity and sensitivity.

The donors were part of the 120-subject validation cohort, which stood apart from the roughly 670-subject first cohort. Some clones are missing from TCRdb's copy, which holds only in-frame ones; the method was immunoSEQ multiplex PCR. The table shows a few hundred thousand clones, with almost 90% occurring only once. Details on this clone: What it binds is not known.

The specimen sequenced was PBMCs. This TCR derives from a woman aged 18-29 years in good health and CMV-seronegative.

The CDR3 here is CASRVALGNQPQHF. CDR3 nucleotides: TGTGCCAGCAGAGTGGCCCTGGGCAATCAGCCCCAGCATTTT. The V gene is TRBV6-5, the J gene TRBJ1-5; D gene ambiguous. Germline V gene lookup returns CDR1 MNHEY and CDR2 SVGAGI. The ends were cut back, 6 bases at V and 2 bases at J, with 11 bases in the middle. The CDR3 covers 14 residues.